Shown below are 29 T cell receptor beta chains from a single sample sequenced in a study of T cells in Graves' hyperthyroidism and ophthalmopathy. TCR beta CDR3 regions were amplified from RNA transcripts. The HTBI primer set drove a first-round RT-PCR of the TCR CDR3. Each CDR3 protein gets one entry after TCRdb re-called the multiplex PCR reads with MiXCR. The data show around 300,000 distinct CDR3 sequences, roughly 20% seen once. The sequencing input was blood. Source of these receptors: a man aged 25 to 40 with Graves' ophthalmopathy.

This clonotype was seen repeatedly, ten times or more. The CDR3 loop reads CASRGDWSSYEQYF. The CDR3 nucleotides read TGTGCCAGCAGGGGGGACTGGAGCTCCTACGAGCAGTACTTC. V is TRBV12-3 or TRBV12-4 and J is TRBJ2-7; possible D gene TRBD2, 6 bases. The CDR3 length is 14 residues. Trimming cost V 6 bases and J 0 bases, with 12 bases left between them.

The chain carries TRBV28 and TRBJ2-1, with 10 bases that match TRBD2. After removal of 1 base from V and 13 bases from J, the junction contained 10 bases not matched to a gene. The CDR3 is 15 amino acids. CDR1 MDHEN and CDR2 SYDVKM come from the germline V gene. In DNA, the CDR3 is TGTGCCAGCAGTTTATCGATTAGCGGGAGGAGGCAACAGTTCTTC. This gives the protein CASSLSISGRRQQFF.

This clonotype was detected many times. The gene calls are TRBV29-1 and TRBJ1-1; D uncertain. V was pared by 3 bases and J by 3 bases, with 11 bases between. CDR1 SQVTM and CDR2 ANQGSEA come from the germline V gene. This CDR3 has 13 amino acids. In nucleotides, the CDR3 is TGCAGCGTTGATCTGGGATCAGACACTGAAGCTTTCTTT. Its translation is CSVDLGSDTEAFF.

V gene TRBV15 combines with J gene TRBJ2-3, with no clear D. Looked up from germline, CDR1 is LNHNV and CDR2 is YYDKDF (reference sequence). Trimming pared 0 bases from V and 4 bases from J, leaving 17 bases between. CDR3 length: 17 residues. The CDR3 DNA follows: TGTGCCACCAGCAGAGATCTGGTTAATCCACCCCCAGATACGCAGTATTTT. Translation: CATSRDLVNPPPDTQYF.

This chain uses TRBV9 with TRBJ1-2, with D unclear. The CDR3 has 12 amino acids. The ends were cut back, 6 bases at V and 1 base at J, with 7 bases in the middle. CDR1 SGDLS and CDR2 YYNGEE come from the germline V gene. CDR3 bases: TGTGCCAGCACTAAGCTTAACTATGGCTACACCTTC. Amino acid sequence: CASTKLNYGYTF.

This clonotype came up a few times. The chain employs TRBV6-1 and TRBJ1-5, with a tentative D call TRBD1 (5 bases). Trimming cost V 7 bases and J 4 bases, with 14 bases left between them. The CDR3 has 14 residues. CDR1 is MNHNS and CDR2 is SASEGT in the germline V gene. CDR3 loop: CASTRDQANQPQHF. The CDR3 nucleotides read TGTGCCAGCACCAGGGACCAGGCTAATCAGCCCCAGCATTTT.

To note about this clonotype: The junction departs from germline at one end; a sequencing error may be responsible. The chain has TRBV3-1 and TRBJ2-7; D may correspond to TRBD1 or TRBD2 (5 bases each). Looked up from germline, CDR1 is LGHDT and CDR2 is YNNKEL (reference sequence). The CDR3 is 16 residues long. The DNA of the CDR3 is TGTGCCAGCAGCCAATATTCCGGGACCCACACGTACGAGCGGTACTTC. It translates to CASSQYSGTHTYERYF.

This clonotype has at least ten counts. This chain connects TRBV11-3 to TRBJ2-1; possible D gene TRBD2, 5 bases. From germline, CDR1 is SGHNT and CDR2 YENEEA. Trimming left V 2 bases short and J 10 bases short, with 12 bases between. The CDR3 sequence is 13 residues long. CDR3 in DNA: TGTGCCAGCAGCTTATACGAGGGCAGCGAGCAGTTCTTC. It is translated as CASSLYEGSEQFF.

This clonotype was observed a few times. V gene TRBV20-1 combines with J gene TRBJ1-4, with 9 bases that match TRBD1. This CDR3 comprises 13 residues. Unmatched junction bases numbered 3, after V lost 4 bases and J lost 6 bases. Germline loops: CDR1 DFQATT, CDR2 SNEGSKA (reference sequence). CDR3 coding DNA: TGCAGTGCTAAACAGGGGGCGGATGAAAAACTGTTTTTT. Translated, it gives CSAKQGADEKLFF.

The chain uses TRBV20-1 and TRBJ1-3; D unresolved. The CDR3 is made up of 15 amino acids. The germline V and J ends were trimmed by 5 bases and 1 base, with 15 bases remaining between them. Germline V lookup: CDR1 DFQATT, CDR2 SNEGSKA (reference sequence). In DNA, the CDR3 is TGCAGTGCTTTACCCCTCGGTTCGTCTGGAAACACCATATATTTT. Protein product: CSALPLGSSGNTIYF.

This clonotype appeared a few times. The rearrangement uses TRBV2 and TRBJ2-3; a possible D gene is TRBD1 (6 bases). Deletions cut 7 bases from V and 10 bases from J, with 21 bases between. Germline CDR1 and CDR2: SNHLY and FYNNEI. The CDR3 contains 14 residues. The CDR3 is CASIPSQGRTAQYF. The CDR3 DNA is TGTGCCAGCATACCATCGCAGGGGCGGACGGCGCAGTATTTT.

Here the CDR3 reads CASSLEAQNTEAFF. CDR3 coding DNA: TGCGCCAGCAGCTTGGAGGCACAGAACACTGAAGCTTTCTTT. V is TRBV5-1 and J is TRBJ1-1; D is unresolved. Germline CDR1 SGHRS, CDR2 YFSETQ. With 0 bases removed from V and 1 base from J, the gap between germline ends came to 7 bases. The CDR3 spans 14 residues. The full variable domain, in which reference TRBV5-1 and TRBJ1-1 provide the parts outside the CDR3, is KAGVTQTPRYLIKTRGQQVTLSCSPISGHRSVSWYQQTPGQGLQFLFEYFSETQRNKGNFPGRFSGRQFSNSRSEMNVSTLELGDSALYLCASSLEAQNTEAFFGQGTRLTVV.

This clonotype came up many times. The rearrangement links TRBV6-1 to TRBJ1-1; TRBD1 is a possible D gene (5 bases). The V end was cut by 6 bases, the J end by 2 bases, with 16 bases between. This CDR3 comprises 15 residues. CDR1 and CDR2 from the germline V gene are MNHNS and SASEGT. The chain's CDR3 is CASSRGGDSNTEAFF. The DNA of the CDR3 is TGTGCCAGCAGCCGCGGCGGAGACAGCAACACTGAAGCTTTCTTT.

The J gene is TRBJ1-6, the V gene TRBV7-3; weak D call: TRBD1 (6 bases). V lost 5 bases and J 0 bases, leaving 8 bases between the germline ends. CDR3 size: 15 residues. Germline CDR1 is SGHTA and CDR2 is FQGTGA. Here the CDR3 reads CASSQGSSYNSPLHF. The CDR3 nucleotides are TGTGCCAGCAGCCAGGGGAGCTCCTATAATTCACCCCTCCACTTT. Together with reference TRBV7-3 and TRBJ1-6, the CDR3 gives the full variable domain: GAGVSQTPSNKVTEKGKYVELRCDPISGHTALYWYRQSLGQGPEFLIYFQGTGAADDSGLPNDRFFAVRPEGSVSTLKIQRTERGDSAVYLCASSQGSSYNSPLHFGNGTRLTVT.

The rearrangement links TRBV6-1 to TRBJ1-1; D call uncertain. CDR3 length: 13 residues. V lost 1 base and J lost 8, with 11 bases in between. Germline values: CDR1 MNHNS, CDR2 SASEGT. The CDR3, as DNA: TGTGCCAGCAGTGAAGTTGAGGGATCGGAAGCTTTCTTT. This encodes CASSEVEGSEAFF.

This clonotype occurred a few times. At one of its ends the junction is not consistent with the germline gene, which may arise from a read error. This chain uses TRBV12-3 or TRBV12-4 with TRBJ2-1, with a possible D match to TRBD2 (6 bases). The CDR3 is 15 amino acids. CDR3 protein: CASRPAGPSHNEQFF. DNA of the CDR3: TGTGCCAGCAGACCCGCGGGGCCCTCCCACAATGAGCAGTTCTTC.

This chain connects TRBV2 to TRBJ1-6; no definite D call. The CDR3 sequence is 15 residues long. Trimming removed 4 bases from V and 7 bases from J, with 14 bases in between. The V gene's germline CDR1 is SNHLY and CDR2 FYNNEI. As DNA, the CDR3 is TGTGCCAGCAGTGCTAGGAGTCGGCGAAATTCACCCCTCCACTTT. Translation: CASSARSRRNSPLHF.

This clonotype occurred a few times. In nucleotides, the CDR3 is TGTGCCAGTAGTAATTCGGGGGGCACTGAAGCTTTCTTT. Translation: CASSNSGGTEAFF. The chain couples TRBV19 to TRBJ1-1, with D perhaps TRBD1 (5 bases). CDR3 length equals 13 residues. Germline CDR1 is LNHDA and CDR2 is SQIVND (reference sequence). V lost 4 bases and J 4 bases, leaving 10 bases between the germline ends.

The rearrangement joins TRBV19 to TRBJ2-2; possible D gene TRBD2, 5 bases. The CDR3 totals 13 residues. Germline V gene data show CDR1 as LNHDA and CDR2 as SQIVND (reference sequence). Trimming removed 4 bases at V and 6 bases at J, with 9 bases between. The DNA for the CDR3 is TGTGCCAGTAGTAATCGAGCGGCCGGGGAGCTGTTTTTT. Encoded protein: CASSNRAAGELFF.

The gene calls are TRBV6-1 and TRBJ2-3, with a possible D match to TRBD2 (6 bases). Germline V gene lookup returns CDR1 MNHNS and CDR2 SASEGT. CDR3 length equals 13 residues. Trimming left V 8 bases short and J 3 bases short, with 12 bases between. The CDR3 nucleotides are TGTGCCAGCGAGGGAGGCGGGACAGATACGCAGTATTTT. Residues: CASEGGGTDTQYF.

The CDR3 sequence is CASSQYGTGGNEQFF. In DNA, the CDR3 is TGTGCCAGCAGCCAATACGGGACAGGGGGGAATGAGCAGTTCTTC. This chain connects TRBV3-1 to TRBJ2-1; 11 nucleotides align to TRBD1. V lost 2 bases to trimming and J lost 7 bases; unmatched junction nucleotides: 4. Looked up from germline, CDR1 is LGHDT and CDR2 is YNNKEL (reference sequence). The CDR3 is made up of 15 amino acids.

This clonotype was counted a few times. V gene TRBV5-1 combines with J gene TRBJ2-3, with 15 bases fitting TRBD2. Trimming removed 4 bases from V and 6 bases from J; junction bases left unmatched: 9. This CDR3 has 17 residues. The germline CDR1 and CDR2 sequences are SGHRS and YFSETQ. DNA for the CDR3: TGCGCCAGCAGCCCAACTGGACTAGCGGGAGGGGCCGATACGCAGTATTTT. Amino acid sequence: CASSPTGLAGGADTQYF.

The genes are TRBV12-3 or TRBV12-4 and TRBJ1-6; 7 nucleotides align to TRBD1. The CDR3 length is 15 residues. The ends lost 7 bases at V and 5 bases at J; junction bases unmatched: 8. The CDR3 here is CASKLRDRNNSPLHF. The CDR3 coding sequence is TGTGCCAGCAAACTCCGGGACAGAAATAATTCACCCCTCCACTTT.

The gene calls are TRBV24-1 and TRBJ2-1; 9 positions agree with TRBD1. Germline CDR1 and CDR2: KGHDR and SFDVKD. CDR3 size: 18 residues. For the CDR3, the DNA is TGTGCACCCAGGGGGGACAGGGTTTACTTAAGCTCCTACAATGAGCAGTTCTTC. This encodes CAPRGDRVYLSSYNEQFF.

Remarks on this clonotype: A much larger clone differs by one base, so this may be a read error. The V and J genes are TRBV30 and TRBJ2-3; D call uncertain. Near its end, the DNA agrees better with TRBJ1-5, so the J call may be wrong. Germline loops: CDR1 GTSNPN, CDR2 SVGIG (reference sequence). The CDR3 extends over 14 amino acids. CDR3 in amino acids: CAWSPPGLTDTQHF. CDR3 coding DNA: TGTGCCTGGTCCCCGCCGGGTCTCACAGATACGCAGCATTTT.

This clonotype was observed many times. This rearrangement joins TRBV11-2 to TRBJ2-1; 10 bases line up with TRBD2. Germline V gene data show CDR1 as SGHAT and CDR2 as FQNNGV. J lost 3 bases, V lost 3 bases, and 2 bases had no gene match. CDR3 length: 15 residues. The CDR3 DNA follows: TGTGCCAGCAGCTTCTCTAGCGGGAGCTACAATGAGCAGTTCTTC. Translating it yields CASSFSSGSYNEQFF.

The CDR3 nucleotides read TGCGCCAGCAGCCAAATAGGATTAGGGAATGAGCAGTTCTTC. Residues: CASSQIGLGNEQFF. V and J are TRBV4-1 and TRBJ2-1, with D hard to call. Germline CDR1 MGHRA, CDR2 YSYEKL. V lost 2 bases and J 7 bases, leaving 12 bases between the germline ends. This CDR3 spans 14 amino acids.

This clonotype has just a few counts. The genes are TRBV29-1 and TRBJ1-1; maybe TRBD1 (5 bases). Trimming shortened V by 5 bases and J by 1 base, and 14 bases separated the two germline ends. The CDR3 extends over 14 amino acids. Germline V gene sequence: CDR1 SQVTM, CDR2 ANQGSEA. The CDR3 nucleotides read TGCAGCGTTTCCCAGGGTGTTTGGAACACTGAAGCTTTCTTT. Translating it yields CSVSQGVWNTEAFF.

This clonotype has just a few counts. The CDR3 region is CASSRFSNQPQHF. CDR3 bases: TGTGCCAGCTCCCGGTTCTCCAATCAGCCCCAGCATTTT. The genes are TRBV27 and TRBJ1-5, with no clear D. V lost 8 bases and J lost 3, with 11 bases in between. There are 13 residues in the CDR3. Per the germline V gene, CDR1 is MNHEY and CDR2 is SMNVEV (reference sequence).